This TCR beta chain is drawn from a study of blood T cell repertoires in COVID-19. Study overall: Sites across the United States, Italy and Spain contributed samples from acute and convalescent COVID-19. The analysed material was cDNA or gDNA that came from T cells, B-cell-depleted T cells, or PBMCs.

As handled by the study authors: Researchers report that nucleated cell counts were estimated from reference gene primer amplification. Sequencing was performed with immunoSEQ multiplex PCR; in TCRdb, only in-frame clones are kept and a portion is missing. V and J calls and clone size are given by that table; D and trimming were obtained from the DNA. The table includes about 160,000 clones, approximately 80% detected once. Germline V gives CDR1 SGHTA, CDR2 FQGNSA. Trimming removed 2 bases from V and 6 bases from J; junction bases left unmatched: 6. This CDR3 comprises 15 residues. In its sample, this clone was seen a few times.

The sequenced material came from peripheral blood. The gene calls are TRBV7-2 and TRBJ2-1, with 8 bases that match TRBD2. The clonotype comes from a woman older than 75 with acute or convalescent COVID-19. This CDR3 is CASSLQAGRANEQFF. For the CDR3, the DNA is TGTGCCAGCAGCTTACAGGCCGGGAGGGCCAATGAGCAGTTCTTC.